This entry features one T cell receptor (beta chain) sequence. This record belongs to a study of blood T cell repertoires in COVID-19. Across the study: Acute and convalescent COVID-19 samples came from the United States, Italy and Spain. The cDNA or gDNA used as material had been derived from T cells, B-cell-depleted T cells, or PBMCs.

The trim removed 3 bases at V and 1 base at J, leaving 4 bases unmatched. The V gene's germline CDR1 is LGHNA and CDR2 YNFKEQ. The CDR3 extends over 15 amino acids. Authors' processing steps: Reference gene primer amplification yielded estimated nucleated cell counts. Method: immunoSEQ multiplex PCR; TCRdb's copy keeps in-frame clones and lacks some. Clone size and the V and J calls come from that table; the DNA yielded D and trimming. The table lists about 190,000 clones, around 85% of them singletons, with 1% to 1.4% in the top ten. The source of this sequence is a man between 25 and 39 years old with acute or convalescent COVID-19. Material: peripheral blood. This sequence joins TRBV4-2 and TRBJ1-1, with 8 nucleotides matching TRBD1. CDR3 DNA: TGTGCCAGCAGCCAGGAGGACAGGGCGAACACTGAAGCTTTCTTT. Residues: CASSQEDRANTEAFF.